This T cell receptor (beta chain) was found in a study of shared clonotypes between healthy human individuals. V lost 5 bases and J lost 5; bases outside the gene matches: 4. Germline loops: CDR1 KGHSH, CDR2 LQKENI. CDR3 length: 13 residues. Assay used: immunoSEQ multiplex PCR; TCRdb lists only in-frame clones, some missing. The sample records over 400,000 clones, about 96% being singletons. In its sample, this clone was seen once. This sequence originates from a woman under 40 in good health. The sample comprised naive CD4+ T cells sorted from blood. Described subset: CD45RA+ positively selected. This chain uses TRBV18 with TRBJ1-1; 8 bases line up with TRBD1. This chain's CDR3 is CASSAYRGTEAFF. The DNA for the CDR3 is TGTGCCAGCTCAGCGTACAGGGGGACTGAAGCTTTCTTT. The variable domain in full, with the rest retrieved from reference TRBV18 and TRBJ1-1, is NAGVMQNPRHLVRRRGQEARLRCSPMKGHSHVYWYRQLPEEGLKFMVYLQKENIIDESGMPKERFSAEFPKEGPSILRIQQVVRGDSAAYFCASSAYRGTEAFFGQGTRLTVV.